A single sample is the source of the 21 T cell receptor beta chains below, sequenced in a study of spatial heterogeneity in lung cancer. TCRdb re-analysed the 5' RACE reads in MiXCR, keeping a single row per CDR3 protein. The data show approximately 52,000 distinct CDR3 sequences, roughly 7% seen once. Time point specified: sample taken at primary tumor resection. The input material, whole RNA from tumor, nontumor lung or frozen PBMC, was sequenced unsorted. The sample here was PBMCs, taken at surgery. The receptor set was obtained from a female donor with early-stage non-small cell lung cancer.

This clonotype showed up many times. This chain uses TRBV7-9 with TRBJ1-4; D remains ambiguous. Trimming left V 5 bases short and J 7 bases short, with 17 bases between. The germline V gene encodes CDR1 SEHNR and CDR2 FQNEAQ (reference sequence). The CDR3 contains 15 residues. DNA of the CDR3: TGTGCCAGCAGCGCACCGGGCCCCAGGTCTGAAAAACTGTTTTTT. Protein product: CASSAPGPRSEKLFF.

The table lists this clonotype with many counts. The rearrangement links TRBV3-1 to TRBJ2-3; 8 positions match TRBD2. The germline CDR1 and CDR2 sequences are LGHDT and YNNKEL (reference sequence). With 1 base clipped from V and 1 base from J, the junction kept 4 bases outside the gene matches. The CDR3 contains 16 residues. In nucleotides, the CDR3 is TGTGCCAGCAGCCAAGGGCCAGCGGGGGGCACAGATACGCAGTATTTT. Its protein is CASSQGPAGGTDTQYF.

This clonotype has more than one count but fewer than ten. The chain links TRBV15 to TRBJ1-6, with unresolved D. Germline V lookup: CDR1 LNHNV, CDR2 YYDKDF (reference sequence). The CDR3 is 15 residues long. V was cut by 2 bases and J by 8 bases, with 13 bases left in between. The CDR3 nucleotides read TGTGCCACCAGCAGACGGGGTCTGAACGATTCACCCCTCCACTTT. Protein product: CATSRRGLNDSPLHF.

This clonotype came up many times. The chain uses TRBV20-1 and TRBJ2-3; TRBD2 matches at 8 bases. Germline-derived CDR1 and CDR2 are DFQATT and SNEGSKA (reference sequence). This CDR3 is 14 amino acids long. V was clipped by 1 base and J by 5 bases; unmatched bases: 5. CDR3 loop: CSARAGGPGDTQYF. CDR3 in DNA: TGCAGTGCTAGAGCGGGGGGGCCTGGAGATACGCAGTATTTT.

This clonotype was picked up many times. The rearrangement links TRBV5-1 to TRBJ2-3; D ambiguous. With 4 bases removed from V and 7 bases from J, the gap between germline ends came to 7 bases. The germline gives CDR1 SGHRS, CDR2 YFSETQ. CDR3 length: 11 amino acids. The CDR3, as DNA: TGCGCCAGCAGCGGGATCAATACGCAGTATTTT. Translation gives CASSGINTQYF.

A word on this clonotype: This may be a read error, as it is one base from a much larger clone. The gene calls are TRBV20-1 and TRBJ2-7, with 8 bases that match TRBD2. The V and J ends lost 1 base and 2 bases, in that order; junction bases with no gene match: 1. Germline CDR1 reads DFQATT; CDR2 reads SNEGSKA (reference sequence). The CDR3 sequence is 13 residues long. The CDR3 DNA is TGCAGTGCTAGAGCGGGGGGGCCCTACGAGCAGTACTTC. Translated: CSARAGGPYEQYF.

This clonotype has more than one count but fewer than ten. This chain connects TRBV7-2 to TRBJ2-1; D is unresolved. CDR1 SGHTA and CDR2 FQGNSA come from the germline V gene. The CDR3 consists of 14 residues. V was pared by 4 bases and J by 0 bases, with 7 bases between. The CDR3 coding sequence is TGTGCCAGCAGCTCCCCGGGCTCCTACAATGAGCAGTTCTTC. As protein: CASSSPGSYNEQFF.

The J gene is TRBJ2-3, the V gene TRBV5-1, with D unclear. V lost 4 bases to trimming and J lost 2 bases, with 5 bases between them. The length of the CDR3 is 12 residues. Germline V gives CDR1 SGHRS, CDR2 YFSETQ. CDR3 sequence: CASSPNTDTQYF. In DNA, the CDR3 is TGCGCCAGCAGCCCGAACACAGATACGCAGTATTTT.

This clonotype showed up many times. The gene calls are TRBV6-4 and TRBJ2-3; D may be TRBD1 or TRBD2 (5 bases each). The length of the CDR3 is 14 residues. CDR1 and CDR2 (germline): MRHNA, SNTAGT. Trimming shortened V by 4 bases and J by 1 base, and 9 bases separated the two germline ends. CDR3 sequence (DNA): TGTGCCAGCAGTGCCGGGACGGGCACAGATACGCAGTATTTT. Its translation is CASSAGTGTDTQYF.

This clonotype was found many times. This rearrangement joins TRBV11-2 to TRBJ2-1, with D possibly being TRBD1 or TRBD2 (6 bases each). CDR1 SGHAT and CDR2 FQNNGV come from the germline V gene. The CDR3 extends over 16 amino acids. Trimming removed 5 bases at V and 5 bases at J, with 19 bases between. The CDR3 nucleotides read TGTGCCAGCAGCCTAGGGGGAGGACACTTTGACAATGAGCAGTTCTTC. Protein: CASSLGGGHFDNEQFF.

This clonotype was seen at least ten times. V gene TRBV20-1 combines with J gene TRBJ2-7; D possibly corresponds to TRBD2 (5 bases). V lost 7 bases, J lost 0 bases, and 13 bases lay in between. The CDR3 spans 13 residues. Germline assignment: CDR1 DFQATT and CDR2 SNEGSKA (reference sequence). Here the CDR3 DNA reads TGCAGTGGCCACCGGGAAACCTCCTACGAGCAGTACTTC. This sequence encodes CSGHRETSYEQYF.

This clonotype was seen repeatedly, ten times or more. The CDR3 DNA sequence: TGTGCCAGCAGTCCTAGCGGGGGCCGCGGGCCTACGCAGTATTTT. Amino acid sequence: CASSPSGGRGPTQYF. The chain carries TRBV11-2 and TRBJ2-3; 10 nucleotides align to TRBD2. CDR3 size: 15 residues. With V trimmed by 6 bases and J by 8 bases, 11 bases remained unmatched. Germline V lookup: CDR1 SGHAT, CDR2 FQNNGV.

This clonotype has ten or more counts. The chain carries TRBV18 and TRBJ1-4; 7 bases match TRBD1. Germline V gene sequence: CDR1 KGHSH, CDR2 LQKENI. The CDR3 has 15 residues. The J segment lost 5 bases and the V segment lost 6 bases, leaving 9 bases of the junction unmatched. CDR3 in amino acids: CASSLGGTANEKLFF. Written as DNA, the CDR3 is TGTGCCAGCTCCCTTGGAGGGACAGCAAATGAAAAACTGTTTTTT. Variable domain in full (rest from reference TRBV18 and TRBJ1-4): NAGVMQNPRHLVRRRGQEARLRCSPMKGHSHVYWYRQLPEEGLKFMVYLQKENIIDESGMPKERFSAEFPKEGPSILRIQQVVRGDSAAYFCASSLGGTANEKLFFGSGTQLSVL.

Many counts were recorded for this clonotype. The chain uses TRBV6-1 and TRBJ1-6; maybe TRBD1 (5 bases). Trimming took 3 bases from V and 10 from J, leaving 7 bases between them. CDR1 and CDR2 (germline): MNHNS, SASEGT. CDR3 length: 12 residues. The CDR3 loop is CASSDWGSPLHF. CDR3 DNA: TGTGCCAGCAGTGATTGGGGGTCACCCCTCCACTTT.

Ten or more counts support this clonotype. The V call is TRBV5-1, the J call TRBJ1-1, with a possible D match to TRBD1 (6 bases). The CDR3 spans 15 residues. Between the trimmed V and J ends, which lost 2 bases and 0 bases, there was a span of 11 bases. Germline V CDR1 and CDR2: SGHRS, YFSETQ. This chain's CDR3 is CASSLAPGVNTEAFF. CDR3 nucleotides: TGCGCCAGCAGCTTAGCTCCAGGGGTGAACACTGAAGCTTTCTTT. The complete variable domain, with remaining parts taken from reference TRBV5-1 and TRBJ1-1, reads KAGVTQTPRYLIKTRGQQVTLSCSPISGHRSVSWYQQTPGQGLQFLFEYFSETQRNKGNFPGRFSGRQFSNSRSEMNVSTLELGDSALYLCASSLAPGVNTEAFFGQGTRLTVV.

At least ten counts were recorded for this clonotype. This chain links TRBV29-1 with TRBJ2-2; 12 nucleotides agree with TRBD1. The ends lost 7 bases at V and 5 bases at J; junction bases unmatched: 5. This CDR3 comprises 14 residues. Germline V CDR1 and CDR2: SQVTM, ANQGSEA. The CDR3 DNA follows: TGCAGCGGGCGGGACAGGGGGCGAACCGGGGAGCTGTTTTTT. It is translated as CSGRDRGRTGELFF.

Only a few counts were recorded for this clonotype. The germline gene is not matched at one end of the junction; a read error may be the cause. The V and J genes are TRBV12-3 or TRBV12-4 and TRBJ2-5, with D perhaps TRBD2 (6 bases). The CDR3 length is 16 residues. The CDR3 spells CASSLSSGGTQGTQYF. CDR3 nucleotide sequence: TGTGCCAGCAGTTTAAGCTCAGGCGGGACCCAAGGGACCCAGTACTTC.

This clonotype was detected ten times or more. The chain combines TRBV7-3 with TRBJ2-3; 8 bases align to TRBD1. Trimming at V came to 5 bases and at J to 1 base, leaving 5 bases not matched to a gene. The germline CDR1 and CDR2 sequences are SGHTA and FQGTGA. The CDR3 loop spans 15 amino acids. Written as DNA, the CDR3 is TGTGCCAGCAGCCGACAGGGGATAGGCACAGATACGCAGTATTTT. This sequence encodes CASSRQGIGTDTQYF. Full variable domain (missing parts from reference TRBV7-3 and TRBJ2-3): GAGVSQTPSNKVTEKGKYVELRCDPISGHTALYWYRQSLGQGPEFLIYFQGTGAADDSGLPNDRFFAVRPEGSVSTLKIQRTERGDSAVYLCASSRQGIGTDTQYFGPGTRLTVL.

This clonotype was seen at least ten times. The chain has TRBV12-3 or TRBV12-4 and TRBJ2-7; perhaps TRBD2 as D (5 bases). The CDR3 consists of 13 residues. V was clipped by 0 bases and J by 11 bases, with 14 bases between them. CDR3 sequence reads: CASSLAGNSGEYF. The CDR3 DNA follows: TGTGCCAGCAGTTTAGCGGGCAACTCCGGGGAGTACTTC.

This clonotype was observed at least ten times. The J gene is TRBJ2-5, the V gene TRBV4-2; TRBD2 matches 8 bases. Germline loops: CDR1 LGHNA, CDR2 YNFKEQ. The CDR3 contains 16 residues. With 1 base clipped from V and 4 bases from J, the junction kept 8 bases outside the gene matches. The CDR3: CASSQARHGGGETQYF. The CDR3 DNA sequence: TGTGCCAGCAGCCAAGCCCGCCACGGGGGGGGAGAGACCCAGTACTTC.

This clonotype was seen a few times. The chain joins TRBV20-1 to TRBJ2-1; 9 bases map to TRBD2. With V trimmed by 0 bases and J by 5 bases, 8 bases remained unmatched. The CDR3 covers 16 residues. Germline V gives CDR1 DFQATT, CDR2 SNEGSKA (reference sequence). The CDR3 nucleotides are TGCAGTGCTAGAGATCCGAGCGGGGGGCACGACAATGAGCAGTTCTTC. Protein product: CSARDPSGGHDNEQFF.